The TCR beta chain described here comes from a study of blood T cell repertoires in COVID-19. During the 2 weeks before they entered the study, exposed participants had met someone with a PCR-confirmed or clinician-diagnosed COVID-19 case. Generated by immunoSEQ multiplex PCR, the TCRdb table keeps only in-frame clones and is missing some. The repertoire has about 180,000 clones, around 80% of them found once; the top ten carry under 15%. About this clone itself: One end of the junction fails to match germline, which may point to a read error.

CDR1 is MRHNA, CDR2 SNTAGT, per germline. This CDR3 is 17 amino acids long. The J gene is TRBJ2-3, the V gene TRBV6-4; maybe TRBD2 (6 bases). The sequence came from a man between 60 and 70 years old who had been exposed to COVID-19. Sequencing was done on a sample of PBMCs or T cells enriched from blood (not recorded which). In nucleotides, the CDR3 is TGTGCCAGCAGTGCGTTCCCTACTAGCTCTTCCACACATACGCAGTATTTT. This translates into CASSAFPTSSSTHTQYF.